The 27 T cell receptor beta chains listed next were all sequenced from one sample in a study of T cell clonality in common variable immunodeficiency (dated by TCRdb to between 2014 and 2017). Receptor amplification or capture employed the immunoSEQ multiplex PCR assay. TCRdb limited this immuneACCESS table to in-frame rearrangements with V and J called. A share of clones is missing; checked studies link under half to unresolved V genes, and the rest is unexplained. The table shows under 45,000 clones here, with no singletons. The ten most abundant clones make up around 9.5% of the sample. The sample was peripheral blood mononuclear cells. These TCRs come from a person aged 18 to 75 in good health.

This clone was detected ten times or more. The read falls 3 residues short of the CDR3 end, and the missing part is taken from the germline J gene. The chain uses TRBV30 and TRBJ2-5; D may be TRBD1 (6 bases). Per germline, CDR1 GTSNPN and CDR2 SVGIG (reference sequence). Trimming removed 3 bases at V and 3 bases at J, with 11 bases between. The CDR3 covers 13 residues. CDR3 loop: CAWSRGDKETQYF. The CDR3 bases that were read are TGTGCCTGGAGCAGGGGCGATAAAGAGACC.

This clone was recorded many times. The CDR3 extends 3 residues past the end of the read, so its final part is completed from the germline J gene. The chain recombines TRBV20-1 with TRBJ2-3; a weak D match, TRBD1 (5 bases). The CDR3 extends over 15 amino acids. Trimming removed 3 bases from V and 2 bases from J, with 15 bases in between. Per the germline V gene, CDR1 is DFQATT and CDR2 is SNEGSKA (reference sequence). The covered CDR3 bases are TGCAGTGCTAGCCCAAGAGAGACAGACACAGATACG. This gives the protein CSASPRETDTDT. The CDR3, in full, reads CSASPRETDTDTQYF.

This clone was seen a handful of times. The CDR3 extends 3 residues past the end of the read, so its final part is completed from the germline J gene. The rearrangement joins TRBV18 to TRBJ1-2; D gene uncertain. CDR3 length: 13 amino acids. Germline lookup yields CDR1 KGHSH and CDR2 LQKENI. The covered CDR3 bases are TGTGCCAGCTCACCAGAGGGCTACAATGAC. Translating gives CASSPEGYND. The whole CDR3 protein is CASSPEGYNDYTF.

This clone has ten or more counts. The read comes to an end 3 residues before the CDR3 does, leaving the germline J gene to fill in the end. V and J are TRBV12-3 or TRBV12-4 and TRBJ2-3, with D perhaps TRBD2 (6 bases). Trimming shortened V by 2 bases and J by 5 bases, and 8 bases separated the two germline ends. The CDR3 runs to 13 residues. CDR3 loop: CASSLWDLDTQYF. CDR3 DNA, as far as it was read: TGTGCCAGCAGTTTATGGGACTTAGATACG.

This clone was detected ten times or more. The sequenced CDR3 bases are TGTGCCAGCAGCTTGAAGGGGGTTCTAAGTGAG. Translating it yields CASSLKGVLSE. The whole CDR3 protein is CASSLKGVLSEQFF. The chain couples TRBV5-4 to TRBJ2-1, with D possibly matching TRBD1 (6 bases). The observed sequence ends 3 residues before the CDR3 terminus, with the missing tail filled in from the germline J gene. V lost 1 base and J lost 9, with 14 bases in between. Germline CDR1 reads SGHNT; CDR2 reads YYREEE (reference sequence). The CDR3 sequence is 14 residues long.

This clone was seen many times. The part of the CDR3 DNA that was read is TGCAGTGCTAGAGGGGCTAGCGGGAGGGCGTGGGAGACC. Protein product: CSARGASGRAWET. The full CDR3 protein is CSARGASGRAWETQYF. J is TRBJ2-5 and V is TRBV20-1, with 12 bases identical to TRBD2. The read terminates 3 residues ahead of where the CDR3 ends, so the germline J gene completes it. The CDR3 is made up of 16 amino acids. The germline V gene encodes CDR1 DFQATT and CDR2 SNEGSKA (reference sequence). Germline trimming cut 1 base from V and 5 bases from J; bases unmatched to any gene: 8.

This clone came up many times. The observed sequence ends 3 residues before the CDR3 terminus, with the missing tail filled in from the germline J gene. The rearrangement uses TRBV4-1 and TRBJ2-7; 10 nucleotides line up with TRBD2. Germline V gene sequence: CDR1 MGHRA, CDR2 YSYEKL. V lost 2 bases to trimming and J lost 4 bases; unmatched junction nucleotides: 8. CDR3 length: 16 residues. The CDR3 DNA, read in part, is TGCGCCAGCAGCCAATCAGCTAGCGGGAGCGGGTACGAG. Translated, it gives CASSQSASGSGYE. In full, the CDR3 is CASSQSASGSGYEQYF.

This clone was counted at least ten times. The read terminates 3 residues before the CDR3 end, so the remaining end is supplied by the germline J gene. The rearrangement links TRBV19 to TRBJ2-5; tentatively, D is TRBD1 (5 bases). This CDR3 has 13 amino acids. Germline V gene data show CDR1 as LNHDA and CDR2 as SQIVND (reference sequence). V lost 6 bases, J lost 5 bases, and 13 bases lay in between. CDR3 DNA, as far as it was read: TGTGCCAGTAGCCAGACTGGGGCGGAGACC. It codes for CASSQTGAET. The full CDR3 sequence reads CASSQTGAETQYF.

This clone was recorded at least ten times. The read stops 3 residues short of the end of the CDR3; the missing end is completed from the germline J gene. V usage is TRBV30 and J usage is TRBJ2-1, with 7 nucleotides matching TRBD1. V lost 3 bases, J lost 2 bases, and 4 bases stayed unmatched. The CDR3 extends over 14 amino acids. Looked up from germline, CDR1 is GTSNPN and CDR2 is SVGIG (reference sequence). Partial CDR3 DNA: TGTGCCTGGAGGTACAGGGGTCCCTACAATGAG. It specifies CAWRYRGPYNE. The whole CDR3 protein reads CAWRYRGPYNEQFF.

This clone came up a few times. The read comes to an end 3 residues before the CDR3 does, leaving the germline J gene to fill in the end. The chain uses TRBV30 and TRBJ1-2; D gene unclear. CDR1 and CDR2 (germline): GTSNPN, SVGIG (reference sequence). The length of the CDR3 is 14 residues. The CDR3 here is CAWSGPGGSYDYTF. CDR3 DNA (partial): TGTGCCTGGAGTGGACCCGGCGGGTCCTACGAC.

In its sample, this clone was seen many times. Coverage ceases 3 residues before the CDR3 finishes, and the germline J gene fills in the end. V usage is TRBV19 and J usage is TRBJ2-3; 7 bases fit TRBD1. V trimming: 6 bases; J trimming: 2 bases; junction bases outside the gene matches: 8. CDR3 size: 15 residues. CDR1 and CDR2 (germline): LNHDA, SQIVND (reference sequence). Incomplete CDR3 DNA: TGTGCCAGTAGAGTATTGGGACAGTACACAGATACG. It yields the protein CASRVLGQYTDT. The full-length CDR3 reads as CASRVLGQYTDTQYF.

This clone was detected ten times or more. The read ends 3 residues before the CDR3 terminus; that terminus is restored from the germline J gene. The chain carries TRBV12-3 or TRBV12-4 and TRBJ1-5; TRBD1 might be the D (5 bases). The V and J ends lost 1 base and 4 bases respectively, with 8 bases between them. CDR3 size: 14 residues. The CDR3 here is CASSLEGVNQPQHF. The sequenced CDR3 bases are TGTGCCAGCAGTTTAGAAGGGGTTAATCAGCCC.

This clone was observed at least ten times. The read stops 3 residues short of the end of the CDR3; the missing end is completed from the germline J gene. This chain uses TRBV7-9 with TRBJ2-3; D not certain. This CDR3 contains 13 residues. The germline CDR1 and CDR2 sequences are SEHNR and FQNEAQ (reference sequence). V was cut by 5 bases and J by 0 bases, with 6 bases left in between. CDR3: CASSPLSTDTQYF. The sequenced part of the CDR3 DNA is TGTGCCAGCAGCCCCCTTAGCACAGATACG.

This clone was found a few times. Coverage ceases 3 residues before the CDR3 finishes, and the germline J gene fills in the end. J is TRBJ2-1 and V is TRBV7-9, with D unresolved. The CDR3 is made up of 13 amino acids. V was clipped by 2 bases and J by 7 bases, with 9 bases between them. Per the germline V gene, CDR1 is SEHNR and CDR2 is FQNEAQ (reference sequence). CDR3 region: CASSLLIGNEQFF. The CDR3 bases that were read are TGTGCCAGCAGCTTACTAATCGGGAATGAG.

This clone was picked up many times. The read halts 3 residues ahead of the CDR3 end, with the missing end drawn from the germline J gene. J is TRBJ1-2 and V is TRBV2; 7 positions match TRBD1. J gave up 2 bases and V 6 bases, and 6 bases lay outside the gene matches. This CDR3 comprises 14 residues. Germline V CDR1 and CDR2: SNHLY, FYNNEI. CDR3 DNA (partial): TGTGCCAGCAGGGAGGGGACAGTAAACTATGGC. It encodes CASREGTVNYG. The entire CDR3 protein is CASREGTVNYGYTF.

This clone was seen at least ten times. The CDR3 here is CASSPGQGSYGYTF. CDR3 DNA, as far as it was read: TGTGCCAGCTCACCTGGACAGGGTTCCTATGGC. The chain joins TRBV18 to TRBJ1-2, with 8 positions matching TRBD1. The CDR3 goes on 3 residues after the read ends, and that part is filled in from the germline J gene. Per germline, CDR1 KGHSH and CDR2 LQKENI. V lost 3 bases and J lost 4; bases outside the gene matches: 4. The CDR3 covers 14 residues.

This clone has a count of ten or more. Read coverage stops 3 residues before the CDR3 terminus; the germline J gene supplies the remainder. The V gene is TRBV5-1, the J gene TRBJ2-3, with 11 bases fitting TRBD2. This CDR3 spans 14 amino acids. Germline lookup yields CDR1 SGHRS and CDR2 YFSETQ. CDR3 DNA (partial): TGCGCCAGCAACTCCGGGACTAGCGGTTTGACG. It specifies CASNSGTSGLT. The CDR3, in full, reads CASNSGTSGLTQYF.

This clone was detected ten times or more. The read falls 3 residues short of the CDR3 end, and the missing part is taken from the germline J gene. The chain combines TRBV6-1 with TRBJ2-1, with 8 bases that match TRBD1. Germline loops: CDR1 MNHNS, CDR2 SASEGT. The V gene end was trimmed by 4 bases and the J gene end by 1 base; junction bases not matched to a gene: 3. This CDR3 is 15 amino acids long. The CDR3 DNA, read in part, is TGTGCCAGCAGTGTCGGACAGGGATCCTACAATGAG. Translated, it gives CASSVGQGSYNE. The complete CDR3 reads CASSVGQGSYNEQFF.

At least ten counts were recorded for this clone. CDR3 loop: CASSEVAGVFNEQFF. The part of the CDR3 DNA that was read is TGTGCCAGCAGTGAGGTAGCGGGAGTCTTTAATGAG. The rearrangement joins TRBV6-4 to TRBJ2-1, with 9 bases matching TRBD2. Coverage ceases 3 residues before the CDR3 finishes, and the germline J gene fills in the end. CDR3 size: 15 residues. V lost 3 bases and J lost 7; bases outside the gene matches: 7. Germline CDR1 and CDR2: MRHNA and SNTAGT.

This clone was observed many times. Coverage ceases 3 residues before the CDR3 finishes, and the germline J gene fills in the end. V gene TRBV20-1 combines with J gene TRBJ1-2; 7 bases agree with TRBD1. This CDR3 comprises 16 residues. The germline gives CDR1 DFQATT, CDR2 SNEGSKA (reference sequence). V lost 5 bases, J lost 1 base, and 13 bases stayed unmatched. The CDR3 reads CSAHPQGRDSNYGYTF. The CDR3 bases that were read are TGCAGTGCTCACCCCCAGGGACGGGACAGTAACTATGGC.

The sample holds many counts of this clone. The sequenced fragment ends 3 residues before the CDR3 boundary, so the rest is inferred from the germline J gene. This chain links TRBV20-1 with TRBJ2-3; TRBD2 matches 9 bases. Germline V gene sequence: CDR1 DFQATT, CDR2 SNEGSKA (reference sequence). The length of the CDR3 is 14 residues. J gave up 4 bases and V 5 bases, and 7 bases lay outside the gene matches. Incomplete CDR3 DNA: TGCAGTGCTCTAGCGGGAAATATCGCAGATACG. Amino acids: CSALAGNIADT. The whole CDR3 protein reads CSALAGNIADTQYF.

This clone occurred many times. The read terminates 3 residues ahead of where the CDR3 ends, so the germline J gene completes it. This chain joins TRBV7-8 and TRBJ2-1; TRBD2 matches 7 bases. The CDR3 sequence is 17 residues long. Unmatched junction bases numbered 9, after V lost 0 bases and J lost 4 bases. Germline CDR1 reads SGHVS; CDR2 reads FQNEAQ. The sequenced part of the CDR3 DNA is TGTGCCAGCAGCTTAGCGCCCGTGGCTAGCGGTTACAATGAG. It translates to CASSLAPVASGYNE. The CDR3 in full is CASSLAPVASGYNEQFF.

This clone was seen many times. With the read ending 3 residues before the CDR3 end, the germline J gene is used to fill in that end. The V gene is TRBV10-3, the J gene TRBJ2-7; 10 bases match TRBD2. CDR1 ENHRY and CDR2 SYGVKD come from the germline V gene. The J segment lost 2 bases and the V segment lost 6 bases, leaving 13 bases of the junction unmatched. CDR3 size: 17 residues. The CDR3 bases that were read are TGTGCCATCAGGAGGGATAGCGGGAGGTCCGGAACCTACGAG. This encodes CAIRRDSGRSGTYE. The complete CDR3 protein is CAIRRDSGRSGTYEQYF.

This clone appeared many times. Coverage ceases 3 residues before the CDR3 finishes, and the germline J gene fills in the end. The V and J genes are TRBV5-1 and TRBJ1-1, with 9 positions matching TRBD1. V gave up 4 bases and J gave up 7 bases; unmatched junction bases: 8. CDR1 is SGHRS, CDR2 YFSETQ, per germline. The CDR3 sequence is 14 residues long. CDR3 in amino acids: CASSQDRGTDEAFF. The sequenced part of the CDR3 DNA is TGCGCCAGCAGCCAGGACAGGGGTACGGATGAA.

In its sample, this clone was seen many times. The read is 3 residues too short to cover the CDR3 end, so that end is filled in from the germline J gene. The rearrangement uses TRBV12-3 or TRBV12-4 and TRBJ2-7; D is unresolved. CDR3 size: 10 residues. V lost 8 bases, J lost 3 bases, and 5 bases lay in between. The sequenced CDR3 bases are TGTGCCAGCTCCTTCTACGAG. It specifies CASSFYE. The whole CDR3 sequence is CASSFYEQYF.

This clone has ten or more counts. The missing CDR3 end, 3 residues past where the read stops, is filled in from the germline J gene. The rearrangement joins TRBV20-1 to TRBJ2-7; 9 positions match TRBD1. With 5 bases clipped from V and 4 bases from J, the junction kept 12 bases outside the gene matches. CDR1 and CDR2 (germline): DFQATT, SNEGSKA (reference sequence). This CDR3 contains 15 residues. CDR3: CSAPPPGQGLYEQYF. The sequenced CDR3 bases are TGCAGTGCTCCTCCCCCGGGACAGGGTTTGTACGAG.

This clone was found many times. The read halts 3 residues ahead of the CDR3 end, with the missing end drawn from the germline J gene. The V call is TRBV3-1 (or the pseudogene TRBV3-2), the J call TRBJ2-5; D is ambiguous. CDR3 length: 11 amino acids. Looked up from germline, CDR1 is LGHDT and CDR2 is YNNKEL (reference sequence). The germline V and J ends were trimmed by 4 bases and 4 bases, with 4 bases remaining between them. The CDR3: CASSLLETQYF. CDR3 DNA, as far as it was read: TGTGCCAGCAGCCTCCTAGAGACC.